Following are 9 T cell receptor beta chains from one sample sequenced in a study of shared clonotypes between healthy human individuals. TCRdb's table, derived via immunoSEQ multiplex PCR, lists solely in-frame clones and lacks some. The sample shows roughly 2.2 million clones, 85% to 95% of them seen only once. Source material: naive CD4+ T cells from PBMCs. Regarding subset: CD45RA+ positively selected. The receptors derive from a man aged 18 to 29 in good health. Some clones in this sample may be carry-over from other donors' samples.

In the case of this clone: The same CDR3 can be traced to other DNA sequences in this sample. The rearrangement links TRBV7-9 to TRBJ2-6, with no clear D. This CDR3 comprises 15 residues. V was pared by 5 bases and J by 0 bases, with 8 bases between. Germline values: CDR1 SEHNR, CDR2 FQNEAQ (reference sequence). CDR3 sequence reads: CASSPGGSGANVLTF. In nucleotides, the CDR3 is TGTGCCAGCAGCCCGGGCGGCTCTGGGGCCAACGTCCTGACTTTC.

The V gene is TRBV7-2, the J gene TRBJ2-7; tentatively, D is TRBD1 (5 bases). The ends were cut back, 2 bases at V and 0 bases at J, with 14 bases in the middle. From germline, CDR1 is SGHTA and CDR2 FQGNSA. This CDR3 spans 16 amino acids. CDR3 protein: CASSLLGRASSYEQYF. The CDR3 bases are TGTGCCAGCAGCTTATTAGGCAGGGCGAGCTCCTACGAGCAGTACTTC.

The V gene is TRBV4-2, the J gene TRBJ2-1; 10 nucleotides align to TRBD2. The CDR3 consists of 16 residues. V was pared by 1 base and J by 1 base, with 1 base of the junction left unmatched. CDR1 is LGHNA and CDR2 is YNFKEQ in the germline V gene. The CDR3 sequence is CASSQGGLASYNEQFF. For the CDR3, the DNA is TGTGCCAGCAGCCAAGGGGGACTAGCGTCCTACAATGAGCAGTTCTTC.

In its sample, this clone was seen once. This chain joins TRBV7-9 and TRBJ1-3; D not resolved. Germline V lookup: CDR1 SEHNR, CDR2 FQNEAQ (reference sequence). Trimming took off 1 base at V and 0 bases at J, with 10 bases between the two ends. CDR3 length equals 16 residues. The DNA of the CDR3 is TGTGCCAGCAGCTTAGAGGGTCTCCTCTCTGGAAACACCATATATTTT. Encoded protein: CASSLEGLLSGNTIYF.

V usage is TRBV5-1 and J usage is TRBJ2-1, with a weak D call TRBD2 (5 bases). Trimming pared 0 bases from V and 0 bases from J, leaving 10 bases between. The CDR3 runs 16 residues. Germline-derived CDR1 and CDR2 are SGHRS and YFSETQ. This CDR3 reads CASSLDGESSYNEQFF. CDR3 sequence (DNA): TGCGCCAGCAGCTTGGACGGGGAGAGCTCCTACAATGAGCAGTTCTTC.

This chain connects TRBV18 to TRBJ2-3; D is possibly TRBD2 (5 bases). The germline V and J ends were trimmed by 6 bases and 7 bases, with 17 bases remaining between them. Per germline, CDR1 KGHSH and CDR2 LQKENI. The CDR3 runs 14 residues. The CDR3 DNA is TGTGCCAGCTCCCGCACCCGGGGTGATAATACGCAGTATTTT. Its protein product is CASSRTRGDNTQYF. Using reference TRBV18 and TRBJ2-3 for the parts outside the CDR3, the full variable domain is NAGVMQNPRHLVRRRGQEARLRCSPMKGHSHVYWYRQLPEEGLKFMVYLQKENIIDESGMPKERFSAEFPKEGPSILRIQQVVRGDSAAYFCASSRTRGDNTQYFGPGTRLTVL.

V gene TRBV10-2 combines with J gene TRBJ2-1; possible D gene TRBD2, 6 bases. The CDR3 is 15 amino acids. Germline assignment: CDR1 WSHSY and CDR2 SAAADI. The V gene lost 6 bases and the J gene lost 6 bases, with 18 bases spanning the gap. CDR3 region: CASREPGLGGNEQFF. Written as DNA, the CDR3 is TGCGCCAGCAGGGAACCGGGACTGGGGGGCAATGAGCAGTTCTTC.

The CDR3 DNA reads as TGTGCCAGCAGCTTAGTTCGGGTGGAGCGGGGATACGAGCAGTACTTC. Translation gives CASSLVRVERGYEQYF. The rearrangement joins TRBV11-2 to TRBJ2-7; 7 nucleotides align to TRBD2. CDR1 is SGHAT and CDR2 is FQNNGV in the germline V gene. The CDR3 spans 16 residues. V lost 1 base and J lost 4; bases outside the gene matches: 10.

The V and J genes are TRBV19 and TRBJ2-3; 7 bases match TRBD2. J was trimmed by 0 bases and V by 8 bases; bases with no gene match: 5. This CDR3 is 14 amino acids long. Per the germline V gene, CDR1 is LNHDA and CDR2 is SQIVND (reference sequence). The chain's CDR3 is CASLGSGSTDTQYF. In DNA, the CDR3 is TGTGCCAGTCTGGGTAGCGGGAGCACAGATACGCAGTATTTT.